The 3 T cell receptor beta chains given below trace back to one sample, sequenced in a study of graft-versus-host responses after intestinal transplantation. Method: immunoSEQ multiplex PCR; TCRdb's copy keeps in-frame clones and lacks some. The sample contains fewer than 120,000 clones, 85% to 95% of which appear only once. Which antigens these TCRs recognize remains unknown. Sequenced here: unstimulated CD8+ T cells sorted from spleen or lymph node cells, sampled before intestinal transplant. Receptors were obtained from a human donor who received an intestinal transplant.

This chain links TRBV9 with TRBJ2-7; D could derive from TRBD1 or TRBD2 (6 bases each). This CDR3 contains 13 residues. Between the trimmed V and J ends, which lost 3 bases and 3 bases, there was a span of 10 bases. Germline assignment: CDR1 SGDLS and CDR2 YYNGEE. This CDR3 reads CASSEGGYYEQYF. CDR3 bases: TGTGCCAGCAGCGAGGGGGGATACTACGAGCAGTACTTC.

This rearrangement joins TRBV30 to TRBJ1-2; no reliable D call. Trimming stripped 4 bases from V and 4 bases from J, with 13 bases between. Germline-derived CDR1 and CDR2 are GTSNPN and SVGIG (reference sequence). The CDR3 has 13 amino acids. Here the CDR3 reads CAWTPSTAYGYTF. CDR3 nucleotide sequence: TGTGCCTGGACTCCTTCAACGGCCTATGGCTACACCTTC.

CDR3 loop: CASSIGGLYNEQFF. CDR3 sequence (DNA): TGTGCCAGTAGTATCGGAGGGCTTTACAATGAGCAGTTCTTC. This chain connects TRBV19 to TRBJ2-1; TRBD2 might be the D (6 bases). Deletions cut 3 bases from V and 4 bases from J, with 10 bases between. Germline V CDR1 and CDR2: LNHDA, SQIVND (reference sequence). This CDR3 is 14 amino acids long.